The 16 T cell receptor beta chains below come from one sample, sequenced in a study of shared clonotypes between healthy human individuals. CD8 cells regarded as naive lacked CD45RO, were positively chosen for CCR7, and omitted terminally differentiated effector memory CD45RA+ cells. TCRdb's copy holds only in-frame clones and misses some; the assay was immunoSEQ multiplex PCR. This sample carries hundreds of thousands of clones, approximately 96% of them seen once, and the ten largest clones take around 0.1%. Sequencing input: naive CD8+ T cells sorted from blood. Receptors originate from a woman aged 25-40 years in good health.

This chain links TRBV13 with TRBJ2-3; perhaps D is TRBD1 or TRBD2 (5 bases each). CDR1 is PRHDT and CDR2 is FYEKMQ in the germline V gene (reference sequence). CDR3 length: 16 amino acids. V gave up 3 bases and J gave up 0 bases, with 13 bases separating them. CDR3 protein: CASSLRGSSSTDTQYF. The CDR3 nucleotides read TGTGCCAGCAGCTTGAGGGGAAGCTCTAGCACAGATACGCAGTATTTT. The complete variable domain, with remaining parts taken from reference TRBV13 and TRBJ2-3, reads AAGVIQSPRHLIKEKRETATLKCYPIPRHDTVYWYQQGPGQDPQFLISFYEKMQSDKGSIPDRFSAQQFSDYHSELNMSSLELGDSALYFCASSLRGSSSTDTQYFGPGTRLTVL.

The V and J genes are TRBV28 and TRBJ1-2; 9 bases are shared with TRBD1. CDR3 length equals 16 residues. The J segment lost 3 bases and the V segment lost 4 bases, leaving 9 bases of the junction unmatched. Per the germline V gene, CDR1 is MDHEN and CDR2 is SYDVKM. CDR3 sequence: CASSSGQGWNDYGYTF. The CDR3, as DNA: TGTGCCAGCAGTTCGGGACAGGGTTGGAACGACTATGGCTACACCTTC.

This clone was observed a single time. J is TRBJ1-5 and V is TRBV28, with 7 bases fitting TRBD1. There are 16 residues in the CDR3. V lost 7 bases to trimming and J lost 3 bases; unmatched junction nucleotides: 12. Germline loops: CDR1 MDHEN, CDR2 SYDVKM. CDR3 amino acids: CASTDPRDRNNQPQHF. DNA of the CDR3: TGTGCCAGCACTGATCCCCGGGACAGAAACAATCAGCCCCAGCATTTT.

Remarks on this clone: In the same sample, other DNA sequences code for this CDR3. The rearrangement links TRBV27 to TRBJ1-5, with 10 bases lining up with TRBD1. The junction had 2 bases not matched to a gene; V was cut back by 8 bases and J by 7 bases. Germline lookup yields CDR1 MNHEY and CDR2 SMNVEV (reference sequence). The CDR3 has 12 residues. In DNA, the CDR3 is TGTGCCAGCGGGACAGGGGTGCAGCCCCAGCATTTT. Encoded protein: CASGTGVQPQHF.

The V and J genes are TRBV19 and TRBJ2-1, with 9 bases lining up with TRBD1. The germline V gene encodes CDR1 LNHDA and CDR2 SQIVND (reference sequence). V lost 6 bases and J lost 5; bases outside the gene matches: 11. The CDR3 runs 16 residues. The CDR3 DNA reads as TGTGCCAGTAGGCCCTCCCCGGGACAGGGCCACAATGAGCAGTTCTTC. Protein product: CASRPSPGQGHNEQFF.

The chain links TRBV28 to TRBJ1-1, with D uncertain. The CDR3 consists of 12 residues. The V gene lost 7 bases and the J gene lost 8 bases, with 14 bases spanning the gap. CDR1 and CDR2 (germline): MDHEN, SYDVKM. The CDR3 DNA reads as TGTGCCAGCACCCCACCGGGTCTCGAAGCTTTCTTT. Protein product: CASTPPGLEAFF.

This chain connects TRBV7-9 to TRBJ2-7; unclear D gene. This CDR3 is built from 11 residues. In germline, CDR1 is SEHNR, CDR2 FQNEAQ (reference sequence). V was clipped by 5 bases and J by 3 bases, with 5 bases between them. The CDR3 sequence is CASSKDYEQYF. The CDR3 nucleotides read TGTGCCAGCAGCAAAGACTACGAGCAGTACTTC.

Only a few counts were recorded for this clone. The V gene is TRBV10-2, the J gene TRBJ1-5, with a tentative D call TRBD1 (5 bases). V dropped 5 bases and J dropped 5 bases, with 10 bases sitting between them. Germline assignment: CDR1 WSHSY and CDR2 SAAADI. This CDR3 has 13 amino acids. CDR3 coding DNA: TGCGCCAGCAGTTATGGGGGGGATCAGCCCCAGCATTTT. As protein: CASSYGGDQPQHF.

The J gene is TRBJ2-2, the V gene TRBV12-2; TRBD1, as called in the table, went unchecked against the DNA. TRBV12-2 corresponds to a pseudogene. This CDR3 is built from 14 residues. CDR3 in amino acids: CASRFTGSAGELFF. The CDR3 DNA reads as TGTGCAAGTCGCTTCACAGGGTCGGCCGGGGAGCTGTTTTTT.

This chain uses TRBV19 with TRBJ1-1, with 7 bases aligning to TRBD1. The CDR3 loop spans 13 amino acids. CDR1 and CDR2 (germline): LNHDA, SQIVND (reference sequence). Trimming took 5 bases from V and 4 from J; bases not matched to a gene: 4. The CDR3 DNA reads TGTGCCAGTAGTCTCCCAGGGGGCACTGAAGCTTTCTTT. This codes for CASSLPGGTEAFF.

V usage is TRBV5-1 and J usage is TRBJ2-7; unclear D gene. Germline V gives CDR1 SGHRS, CDR2 YFSETQ. This CDR3 has 13 amino acids. Trimming pared 5 bases from V and 3 bases from J, leaving 12 bases between. CDR3 bases: TGCGCCAGCAGTATCTGGCCCGGCTACGAGCAGTACTTC. Translated, it gives CASSIWPGYEQYF.

This chain connects TRBV12-5 to TRBJ1-2; D gene ambiguous. V was trimmed by 3 bases and J by 3 bases, leaving 14 bases between them. The CDR3 totals 15 residues. Germline V gene sequence: CDR1 LGHNT, CDR2 FRNRAP. This chain's CDR3 is CASGFGDPAYYGYTF. The DNA of the CDR3 is TGTGCTAGTGGTTTCGGCGACCCCGCTTACTATGGCTACACCTTC.

This chain uses TRBV7-2 with TRBJ2-7; 8 bases map to TRBD1. This CDR3 comprises 12 residues. In germline, CDR1 is SGHTA, CDR2 FQGNSA. J lost 6 bases, V lost 8 bases, and 6 bases had no gene match. In DNA form, the CDR3 reads TGTGCCAGCCTTGACAGGGGAGGCGAGCAGTACTTC. It yields the protein CASLDRGGEQYF.

The V call is TRBV19, the J call TRBJ2-3; perhaps TRBD1 as D (6 bases). The germline V gene encodes CDR1 LNHDA and CDR2 SQIVND (reference sequence). The CDR3 has 15 amino acids. Trimming removed 3 bases at V and 0 bases at J, with 10 bases between. The CDR3 coding sequence is TGTGCCAGTAGTATTGGACAGTTTAGCACAGATACGCAGTATTTT. Its translation is CASSIGQFSTDTQYF.

The chain links TRBV7-2 to TRBJ1-1, with 7 nucleotides matching TRBD1. Trimming removed 5 bases from V and 2 bases from J; junction bases left unmatched: 8. The germline gives CDR1 SGHTA, CDR2 FQGNSA. The CDR3 is made up of 15 amino acids. The DNA for the CDR3 is TGTGCCAGCAGCGGATGGACAGGCCTTAACACTGAAGCTTTCTTT. Its protein is CASSGWTGLNTEAFF.

The count of this clone is one. The chain uses TRBV29-1 and TRBJ2-7, with 11 bases matching TRBD1. CDR1 is SQVTM, CDR2 ANQGSEA, per germline. CDR3 length equals 13 residues. With 7 bases clipped from V and 0 bases from J, the junction kept 2 bases outside the gene matches. CDR3 region: CSGTGGNSYEQYF. The CDR3, as DNA: TGCAGCGGGACAGGGGGCAACTCCTACGAGCAGTACTTC.